These 3 T cell receptor beta chains were sequenced from one sample in a study of blood T cell repertoires in COVID-19. This table comes from immunoSEQ multiplex PCR, and its TCRdb copy is limited to in-frame clones, with some not included. The sample has some 300,000 clones, roughly 87% seen once. Sequenced sample: peripheral blood. Receptor source: a man aged 18 to 30 with active or convalescent COVID-19.

This clone was picked up a small number of times. The CDR3 loop is CASSQEWVLAATNEKLFF. CDR3 coding DNA: TGCGCCAGCAGCCAGGAGTGGGTCCTAGCTGCAACTAATGAAAAACTGTTTTTT. The V and J genes are TRBV4-1 and TRBJ1-4; the D is unclear. V was shortened by 3 bases and J by 0 bases, with 17 bases between the two germline ends. The CDR3 is 18 residues long. Per germline, CDR1 MGHRA and CDR2 YSYEKL.

The chain is built from TRBV7-2 and TRBJ2-1, with TRBD2 matching 11 bases. Germline V CDR1 and CDR2: SGHTA, FQGNSA. Trimming at V came to 5 bases and at J to 4 bases, leaving 7 bases not matched to a gene. The CDR3 extends over 16 amino acids. CDR3 protein: CASSALAGGGYNEQFF. The CDR3, as DNA: TGTGCCAGCAGCGCCTTAGCGGGGGGGGGTTACAATGAGCAGTTCTTC.

V is TRBV19 and J is TRBJ2-7; 9 bases align to TRBD1. The germline CDR1 and CDR2 sequences are LNHDA and SQIVND (reference sequence). The ends lost 4 bases at V and 2 bases at J; junction bases unmatched: 3. The CDR3 runs 14 residues. CDR3 sequence: CASSTGTGPYEQYF. The CDR3 nucleotides read TGTGCCAGTAGTACCGGGACAGGGCCCTACGAGCAGTACTTC. Full variable domain (remainder filled in from reference TRBV19 and TRBJ2-7): DGGITQSPKYLFRKEGQNVTLSCEQNLNHDAMYWYRQDPGQGLRLIYYSQIVNDFQKGDIAEGYSVSREKKESFPLTVTSAQKNPTAFYLCASSTGTGPYEQYFGPGTRLTVT.